This T cell receptor (beta chain) was captured in a study of cytomegalovirus exposure and HLA in healthy donors. The study, taken as a whole, reports: Most of the TCR beta V segments (in an earlier analysis) were productive either about 87% or about 30% of the time. Rare TCR sequences dominated, though some public TCRs recurred in many donors. Most likely, a cluster of highly shared sequence variants arose as a sequencing artifact.

Each donor was healthy, and each was a bone marrow donor. 60 Vbeta and 13 Jbeta primers were used in PCR. Method: immunoSEQ multiplex PCR; TCRdb's copy keeps in-frame clones and lacks some. The sample yields hundreds of thousands of clones, over 85% seen once. In germline, CDR1 is SGHAT, CDR2 FQNNGV. This CDR3 region has 14 residues. The V end lost 1 base, the J end lost 1 base, and 7 bases lay between the germline ends. Turning to this clone: Its antigen remains unknown.

This TCR was sampled from a woman aged 18-35 years in good health and CMV-seronegative. Input material: PBMCs. The V call is TRBV11-2, the J call TRBJ2-5; D call uncertain. CDR3 DNA: TGTGCCAGCAGCTTAGTGGCTGTCCAAGAGACCCAGTACTTC. This encodes CASSLVAVQETQYF.